This TCR beta chain stems from a study of response to subunit inactivated influenza vaccine. Findings and limits, study-wide: The authors put forward the suggestion that each seasonal influenza vaccination may bring in only a limited number of new T cells.

Each CDR3 protein is one row after TCRdb ran MiXCR on the RT-PCR reads. The sample has fewer than 600,000 distinct CDR3 sequences, 6.5% to 8% seen once. The CDR3 is made up of 16 amino acids. CDR1 MNHNS and CDR2 SASEGT come from the germline V gene. Deletions cut 5 bases from V and 1 base from J, with 14 bases between. This clonotype was observed at least ten times. What it binds is not known. The V call is TRBV6-1, the J call TRBJ2-2; D ambiguous. The source material was PBMCs from blood, sampled less than 30 months after vaccination. This TCR was recovered from a man aged 50 to 69 who received an inactivated influenza vaccine. CDR3 bases: TGTGCCAGCAGTCCCAACGGGCAGAAGAACACCGGGGAGCTGTTTTTT. The encoded protein is CASSPNGQKNTGELFF.